This T cell receptor beta chain appears in the sequencing data of a study of identical twins. This clonotype has more than one count but fewer than ten. TCRdb called the 5' RACE reads again in MiXCR, with one record for every CDR3 protein. The sample records 500,000 to 600,000 distinct CDR3 sequences, around 20% being singletons. This sample also appeared in a second study, on T cells expressing NK-cell markers. That study reports: Repertoires of TCR beta were obtained from T cells sorted as CD3+CD56+NKG2C+, CD3+CD56+NKG2C- and CD3+CD56-NKG2C+. The authors sequenced eight donors, of whom seven were HCMV-seropositive and one was seronegative. The authors restricted sorting to alpha-beta TCR T cells with an anti-gamma-delta TCR antibody in several experiments. For over five donors, the dominant NKG2C+ clonotypes made up roughly 1.0-7.5% of their CD8+ T cells.

This clonotype was obtained from a woman aged 18 to 35 in good health. Sequences were obtained from CD4+ T cells sorted from blood.

In DNA, the CDR3 is TGTGCCATCAGTGAGGGGCTAGCGGGCACCCAAGAGACCCAGTACTTC. Translated, it gives CAISEGLAGTQETQYF. The chain joins TRBV10-3 to TRBJ2-5, with 8 positions matching TRBD2. In germline, CDR1 is ENHRY, CDR2 SYGVKD. CDR3 size: 16 residues. Trimming cost V 2 bases and J 1 base; bases outside gene matches: 6.